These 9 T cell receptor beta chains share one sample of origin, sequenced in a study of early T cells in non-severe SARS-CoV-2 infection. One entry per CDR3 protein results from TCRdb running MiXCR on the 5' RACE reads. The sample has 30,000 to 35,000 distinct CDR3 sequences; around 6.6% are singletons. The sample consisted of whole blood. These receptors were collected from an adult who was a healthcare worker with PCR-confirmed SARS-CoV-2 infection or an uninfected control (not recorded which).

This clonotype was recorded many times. This CDR3 is CASSSIRVNTEAFF. The CDR3 DNA is TGTGCCAGCAGCTCGATACGGGTAAACACTGAAGCTTTCTTT. The chain is built from TRBV11-2 and TRBJ1-1; no reliable D call. The CDR3 sequence is 14 residues long. The germline V gene encodes CDR1 SGHAT and CDR2 FQNNGV. Trimming stripped 4 bases from V and 2 bases from J, with 11 bases between.

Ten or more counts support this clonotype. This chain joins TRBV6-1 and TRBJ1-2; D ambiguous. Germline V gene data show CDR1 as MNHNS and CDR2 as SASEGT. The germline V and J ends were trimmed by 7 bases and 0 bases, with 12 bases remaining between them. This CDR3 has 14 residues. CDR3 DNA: TGTGCCAGCATTGCGGGGAGAGCTAACTATGGCTACACCTTC. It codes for CASIAGRANYGYTF.

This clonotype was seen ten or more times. CDR3: CASSPTSGNNQPQHF. CDR3 nucleotides: TGTGCCAGCAGCCCGACGAGTGGTAACAATCAGCCCCAGCATTTT. J is TRBJ1-5 and V is TRBV7-8; D remains ambiguous. The CDR3 loop spans 15 amino acids. Deletions cut 5 bases from V and 3 bases from J, with 14 bases between. Germline assignment: CDR1 SGHVS and CDR2 FQNEAQ. Full variable domain (outside the CDR3, taken from reference TRBV7-8 and TRBJ1-5): GAGVSQSPRYKVAKRGQDVALRCDPISGHVSLFWYQQALGQGPEFLTYFQNEAQLDKSGLPSDRFFAERPEGSVSTLKIQRTQQEDSAVYLCASSPTSGNNQPQHFGDGTRLSIL.

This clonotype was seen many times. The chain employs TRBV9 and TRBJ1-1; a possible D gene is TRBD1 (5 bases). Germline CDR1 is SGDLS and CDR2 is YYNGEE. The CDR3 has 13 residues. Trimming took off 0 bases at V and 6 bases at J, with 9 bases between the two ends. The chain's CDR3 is CASSVGGEAEAFF. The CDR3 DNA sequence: TGTGCCAGCAGCGTAGGAGGGGAGGCTGAAGCTTTCTTT.

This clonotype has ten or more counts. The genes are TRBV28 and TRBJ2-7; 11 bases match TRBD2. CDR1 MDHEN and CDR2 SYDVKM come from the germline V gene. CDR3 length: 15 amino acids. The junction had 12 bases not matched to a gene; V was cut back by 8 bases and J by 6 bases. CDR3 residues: CASHPGLAAPVEQYF. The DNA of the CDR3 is TGTGCCAGCCATCCGGGACTAGCGGCCCCTGTCGAGCAGTACTTC. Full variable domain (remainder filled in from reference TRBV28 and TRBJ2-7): DVKVTQSSRYLVKRTGEKVFLECVQDMDHENMFWYRQDPGLGLRLIYFSYDVKMKEKGDIPEGYSVSREKKERFSLILESASTNQTSMYLCASHPGLAAPVEQYFGPGTRLTVT.

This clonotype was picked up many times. The CDR3 bases are TGTGCCAGCAGCCCTCTTTCTCCCCTTAGCGGGAGGATGTACAATGAGCAGTTCTTC. This gives the protein CASSPLSPLSGRMYNEQFF. This chain uses TRBV12-3 or TRBV12-4 with TRBJ2-1, with 10 nucleotides matching TRBD2. Trimming took 6 bases from V and 4 from J; bases not matched to a gene: 18. The CDR3 runs 19 residues.

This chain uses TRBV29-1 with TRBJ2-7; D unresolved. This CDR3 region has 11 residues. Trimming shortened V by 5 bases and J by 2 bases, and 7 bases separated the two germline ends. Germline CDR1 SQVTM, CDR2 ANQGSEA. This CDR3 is CSVRTAYEQYF. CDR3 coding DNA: TGCAGCGTTCGAACCGCCTACGAGCAGTACTTC.

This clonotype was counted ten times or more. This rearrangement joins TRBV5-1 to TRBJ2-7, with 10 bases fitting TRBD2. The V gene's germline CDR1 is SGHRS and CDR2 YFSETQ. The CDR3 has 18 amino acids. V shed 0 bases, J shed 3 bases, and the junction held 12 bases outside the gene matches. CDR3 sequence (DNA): TGCGCCAGCAGCTTGGGAGCTAGCGGGAGTCAGACCTACTACGAGCAGTACTTC. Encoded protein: CASSLGASGSQTYYEQYF.

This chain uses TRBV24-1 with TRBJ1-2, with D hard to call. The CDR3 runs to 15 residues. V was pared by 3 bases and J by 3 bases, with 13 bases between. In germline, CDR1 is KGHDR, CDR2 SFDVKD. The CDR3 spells CATSDTGQDYYGYTF. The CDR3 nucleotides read TGTGCCACCAGTGATACCGGGCAGGACTACTATGGCTACACCTTC.